The 22 T cell receptor beta chains below were found in one sample sequenced in a study of post-analysis software for immune sequencing data. The study's findings and limits: Controls had lower frequencies than patients of a handful of TRBV segments, which included TRBV5-6, TRBV5-1 and TRBV20-1.

The TCR beta cDNA libraries contained unique molecular identifiers. TCRdb reprocessed the PCR reads via MiXCR and lists one record per CDR3 protein. The sample shows about 200,000 distinct CDR3 sequences, about 30% of them seen only once. For these TCRs, the target antigens are not known. The specimen sequenced was blood. These receptors were collected from a girl aged 2-17 years with multiple sclerosis.

This clonotype was detected only a few times. The rearrangement uses TRBV7-2 and TRBJ2-1; D is unresolved. V lost 1 base and J 13 bases, leaving 17 bases between the germline ends. Germline assignment: CDR1 SGHTA and CDR2 FQGNSA. The CDR3 has 14 residues. The CDR3 region has the DNA TGTGCCAGCAGCTTAGGTCCGGATTTCGGAGCCCAGTTCTTC. Amino acid sequence: CASSLGPDFGAQFF.

There are many counts of this clonotype. The chain recombines TRBV7-3 with TRBJ2-1; TRBD1 is a possible D gene (6 bases). Germline V lookup: CDR1 SGHTA, CDR2 FQGTGA. V lost 2 bases to trimming and J lost 7 bases, with 9 bases between them. The CDR3 has 13 amino acids. The CDR3 spells CASSLGQRNEQFF. The CDR3 nucleotides are TGTGCCAGCAGCTTAGGACAGCGGAATGAGCAGTTCTTC.

This clonotype was counted ten times or more. This rearrangement joins TRBV5-1 to TRBJ2-3; 8 nucleotides align to TRBD1. Per germline, CDR1 SGHRS and CDR2 YFSETQ. With 3 bases clipped from V and 2 bases from J, the junction kept 2 bases outside the gene matches. CDR3 length: 14 residues. The CDR3 is CASSSQGDTDTQYF. The CDR3 DNA sequence: TGCGCCAGCAGCTCACAGGGGGACACAGATACGCAGTATTTT.

This clonotype was detected many times. The V gene is TRBV20-1, the J gene TRBJ1-5; D ambiguous. Per the germline V gene, CDR1 is DFQATT and CDR2 is SNEGSKA (reference sequence). Trimming removed 6 bases from V and 5 bases from J, with 14 bases in between. The CDR3 runs 13 residues. The CDR3 nucleotides are TGCAGTGCCCGACTTAGCCCCCATCAGCCCCAGCATTTT. Translated: CSARLSPHQPQHF.

This clonotype has more than one count but fewer than ten. J is TRBJ2-5 and V is TRBV7-9; possibly TRBD1 for D (6 bases). TRBJ2-7 explains the end of the DNA better; the J call may be wrong. In germline, CDR1 is SEHNR, CDR2 FQNEAQ (reference sequence). This CDR3 region has 14 residues. The CDR3 nucleotides are TGTGCCAGCAGCATACGGATAGGGGGTGGCGAGCAGTACTTC. Its protein product is CASSIRIGGGEQYF.

The chain uses TRBV11-2 and TRBJ1-1, with D possibly TRBD1 on 6 matching bases. Trimming removed 5 bases from V and 6 bases from J, with 19 bases in between. The CDR3 is 15 amino acids. Per germline, CDR1 SGHAT and CDR2 FQNNGV. The CDR3 reads CASSQGRERGSEAFF. In nucleotides, the CDR3 is TGTGCCAGCAGCCAGGGGAGGGAACGTGGTTCTGAAGCTTTCTTT.

This clonotype was picked up many times. The rearrangement uses TRBV20-1 and TRBJ2-3; D could derive from TRBD1 or TRBD2 (5 bases each). Germline loops: CDR1 DFQATT, CDR2 SNEGSKA (reference sequence). Deletions cut 4 bases from V and 4 bases from J, with 21 bases between. The CDR3 totals 16 residues. The CDR3 sequence is CSATGYRGDPSDTQYF. The CDR3, as DNA: TGCAGTGCTACAGGCTATAGGGGAGACCCGTCAGATACGCAGTATTTT.

This clonotype was counted many times. The chain joins TRBV11-2 to TRBJ2-1, with D unclear. The CDR3 totals 15 residues. V was shortened by 2 bases and J by 0 bases, with 8 bases between the two germline ends. Germline CDR1 and CDR2: SGHAT and FQNNGV. CDR3 loop: CASSLQKSSYNEQFF. In DNA, the CDR3 is TGTGCCAGCAGCTTACAGAAGAGCTCCTACAATGAGCAGTTCTTC.

At least ten counts were recorded for this clonotype. The rearrangement joins TRBV20-1 to TRBJ2-3, with 14 nucleotides matching TRBD2. From germline, CDR1 is DFQATT and CDR2 SNEGSKA (reference sequence). The J segment lost 2 bases and the V segment lost 3 bases, leaving 10 bases of the junction unmatched. The CDR3 contains 18 residues. The chain's CDR3 is CSARPLPGLAGDTDTQYF. Written as DNA, the CDR3 is TGCAGTGCTAGGCCCCTCCCGGGACTAGCGGGGGACACAGATACGCAGTATTTT.

This clonotype was counted a few times. The chain is built from TRBV5-1 and TRBJ2-2; D is perhaps TRBD1 (5 bases). Germline CDR1 SGHRS, CDR2 YFSETQ. CDR3 length: 14 amino acids. Trimming took off 4 bases at V and 4 bases at J, with 11 bases between the two ends. The CDR3 DNA reads as TGCGCCAGCAGCGCCAGGGTCGGCACCGGGGAGCTGTTTTTT. It translates to CASSARVGTGELFF.

The J gene is TRBJ1-2, the V gene TRBV5-1; D is unclear. This CDR3 region has 14 residues. Germline CDR1 and CDR2: SGHRS and YFSETQ. V was trimmed by 3 bases and J by 7 bases, leaving 16 bases between them. The CDR3 DNA reads TGCGCCAGCAGCTCGGGATCCAAGGCTCCTGGCTACACCTTC. Amino acids: CASSSGSKAPGYTF.

The rearrangement joins TRBV6-4 to TRBJ2-1; D is perhaps TRBD1 (6 bases). Trimming cost V 10 bases and J 2 bases, with 18 bases left between them. The CDR3 sequence is 15 residues long. Germline lookup yields CDR1 MRHNA and CDR2 SNTAGT. The CDR3 loop reads CANREGAGAYNEQFF. CDR3 bases: TGTGCCAACAGGGAAGGGGCAGGGGCCTACAATGAGCAGTTCTTC.

This clonotype was seen a handful of times. The chain couples TRBV20-1 to TRBJ2-3; maybe TRBD1 (6 bases). Germline V gene data show CDR1 as DFQATT and CDR2 as SNEGSKA (reference sequence). This CDR3 is 16 amino acids long. Between the trimmed V and J ends, which lost 5 bases and 1 base, there was a span of 19 bases. CDR3 region: CSAQRGGRLGTDTQYF. The CDR3 nucleotides read TGCAGTGCTCAAAGAGGGGGACGGCTTGGCACAGATACGCAGTATTTT.

J is TRBJ2-1 and V is TRBV5-5; tentatively, D is TRBD2 (5 bases). Deletions cut 1 base from V and 6 bases from J, with 8 bases between. This CDR3 contains 13 residues. Germline V CDR1 and CDR2: SGHKS, YYEKEE (reference sequence). CDR3 region: CASSLPRVNEQFF. CDR3 DNA sequence: TGTGCCAGCAGCTTGCCGAGGGTCAATGAGCAGTTCTTC.

CDR3: CASSETSGGTEAFF. The CDR3 DNA is TGTGCCAGCAGCGAGACCTCGGGAGGCACTGAAGCTTTCTTT. V and J are TRBV7-9 and TRBJ1-1; no clear D. Germline CDR1 is SEHNR and CDR2 is FQNEAQ (reference sequence). The V and J ends lost 5 bases and 4 bases respectively, with 14 bases between them. The length of the CDR3 is 14 residues.

The V gene is TRBV20-1, the J gene TRBJ2-3, with TRBD2 matching 8 bases. The germline V gene encodes CDR1 DFQATT and CDR2 SNEGSKA (reference sequence). This CDR3 has 14 residues. With V trimmed by 3 bases and J by 2 bases, 4 bases remained unmatched. In nucleotides, the CDR3 is TGCAGTGCTAGGGGACTAGGGGTCACAGATACGCAGTATTTT. It encodes CSARGLGVTDTQYF.

The chain uses TRBV7-9 and TRBJ2-4; D is perhaps TRBD1 (5 bases). CDR1 is SEHNR and CDR2 is FQNEAQ in the germline V gene (reference sequence). This CDR3 comprises 16 residues. V lost 2 bases to trimming and J lost 7 bases, with 18 bases between them. CDR3 bases: TGTGCCAGCAGCTTATGGTCCCGGGCAGGGCGGAACATTCAGTACTTC. Its protein product is CASSLWSRAGRNIQYF.

In this sample, this clonotype turned up a few times. This chain joins TRBV5-1 and TRBJ2-1; 11 nucleotides align to TRBD2. The CDR3 loop spans 17 amino acids. CDR1 SGHRS and CDR2 YFSETQ come from the germline V gene. Germline trimming cut 2 bases from V and 10 bases from J; bases unmatched to any gene: 14. The CDR3 loop reads CASSFESLAGESGEQFF. The CDR3 DNA sequence: TGCGCCAGCAGCTTCGAGTCACTAGCGGGAGAATCGGGGGAGCAGTTCTTC.

This clonotype was detected many times. The rearrangement uses TRBV3-1 and TRBJ2-3, with D maybe TRBD1 (5 bases). The germline gives CDR1 LGHDT, CDR2 YNNKEL (reference sequence). The length of the CDR3 is 14 residues. The V and J ends lost 4 bases and 4 bases respectively, with 12 bases between them. For the CDR3, the DNA is TGTGCCAGCAGCCGACAGAGCCCTCCAGATACGCAGTATTTT. Its protein is CASSRQSPPDTQYF.

V gene TRBV12-3 or TRBV12-4 combines with J gene TRBJ2-2; the D is unclear. V lost 6 bases and J lost 4, with 12 bases in between. There are 14 residues in the CDR3. The CDR3 nucleotides read TGTGCCAGCAGGCCATCCTACACCACCGGGGAGCTGTTTTTT. Translating it yields CASRPSYTTGELFF.

CDR3 loop: CATSDPGQGLTEQFF. CDR3 bases: TGTGCCACCAGTGATCCCGGACAGGGTCTAACTGAGCAGTTCTTC. The chain is built from TRBV24-1 and TRBJ2-1, with 8 positions matching TRBD1. CDR3 size: 15 residues. Germline V CDR1 and CDR2: KGHDR, SFDVKD. V lost 3 bases and J lost 9; bases outside the gene matches: 9.

The chain carries TRBV28 and TRBJ2-5, with D unresolved. V lost 9 bases and J lost 2, with 4 bases in between. Germline lookup yields CDR1 MDHEN and CDR2 SYDVKM. The CDR3 runs 10 residues. CDR3 residues: CASAQETQYF. The DNA for the CDR3 is TGTGCCAGTGCTCAAGAGACCCAGTACTTC.